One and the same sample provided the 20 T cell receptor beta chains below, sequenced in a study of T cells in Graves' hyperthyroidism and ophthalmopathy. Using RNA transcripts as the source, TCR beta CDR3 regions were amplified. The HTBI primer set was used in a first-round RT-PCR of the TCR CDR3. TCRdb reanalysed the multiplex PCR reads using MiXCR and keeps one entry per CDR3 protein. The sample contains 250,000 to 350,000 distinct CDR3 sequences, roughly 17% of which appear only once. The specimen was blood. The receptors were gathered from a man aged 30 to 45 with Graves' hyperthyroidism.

The CDR3 is CASSSLSGRGDTQYF. DNA for the CDR3: TGTGCCAGCAGCTCTCTCAGTGGGCGTGGGGATACGCAGTATTTT. V usage is TRBV11-2 and J usage is TRBJ2-3; D is uncertain. The germline V gene encodes CDR1 SGHAT and CDR2 FQNNGV. The CDR3 extends over 15 amino acids. Deletions cut 4 bases from V and 6 bases from J, with 17 bases between.

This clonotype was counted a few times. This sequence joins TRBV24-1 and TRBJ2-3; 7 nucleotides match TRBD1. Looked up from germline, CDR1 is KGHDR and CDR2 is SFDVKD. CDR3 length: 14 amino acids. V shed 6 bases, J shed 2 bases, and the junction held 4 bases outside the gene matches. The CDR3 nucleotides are TGTGCCACCAGTCCGGGACAGAACACAGATACGCAGTATTTT. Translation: CATSPGQNTDTQYF.

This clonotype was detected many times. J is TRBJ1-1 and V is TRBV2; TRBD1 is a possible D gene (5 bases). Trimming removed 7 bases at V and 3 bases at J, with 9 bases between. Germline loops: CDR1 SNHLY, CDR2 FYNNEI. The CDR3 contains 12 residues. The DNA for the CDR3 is TGTGCCAGCAACCTCAGGGACACTGAAGCTTTCTTT. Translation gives CASNLRDTEAFF.

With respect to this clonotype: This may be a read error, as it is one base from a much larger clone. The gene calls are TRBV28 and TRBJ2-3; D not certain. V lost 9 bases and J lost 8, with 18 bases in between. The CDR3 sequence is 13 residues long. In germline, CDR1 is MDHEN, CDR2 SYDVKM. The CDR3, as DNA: TGTGCCAGAAGATCAGCAGGAGAGATTACGCAGTATTTT. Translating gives CARRSAGEITQYF. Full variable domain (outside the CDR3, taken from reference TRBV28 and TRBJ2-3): DVKVTQSSRYLVKRTGEKVFLECVQDMDHENMFWYRQDPGLGLRLIYFSYDVKMKEKGDIPEGYSVSREKKERFSLILESASTNQTSMYLCARRSAGEITQYFGPGTRLTVL.

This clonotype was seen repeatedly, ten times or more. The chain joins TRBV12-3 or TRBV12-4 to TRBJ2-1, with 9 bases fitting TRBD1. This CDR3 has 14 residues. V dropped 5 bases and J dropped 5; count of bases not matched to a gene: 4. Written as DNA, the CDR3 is TGTGCCAGCAGTAGGGACAGGGCCAACAATGAGCAGTTCTTC. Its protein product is CASSRDRANNEQFF.

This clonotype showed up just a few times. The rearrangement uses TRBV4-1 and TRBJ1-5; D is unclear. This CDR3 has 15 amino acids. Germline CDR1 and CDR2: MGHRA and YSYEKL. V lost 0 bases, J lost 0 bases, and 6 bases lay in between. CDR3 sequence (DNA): TGCGCCAGCAGCCAAGACGCCCCTAGCAATCAGCCCCAGCATTTT. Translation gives CASSQDAPSNQPQHF.

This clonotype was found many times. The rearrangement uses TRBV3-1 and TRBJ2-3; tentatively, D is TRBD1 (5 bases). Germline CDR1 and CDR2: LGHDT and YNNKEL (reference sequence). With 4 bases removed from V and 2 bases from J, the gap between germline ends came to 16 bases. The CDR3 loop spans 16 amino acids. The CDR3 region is CASSPLSRQFTDTQYF. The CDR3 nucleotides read TGTGCCAGCAGCCCGTTATCCCGACAGTTCACAGATACGCAGTATTTT.

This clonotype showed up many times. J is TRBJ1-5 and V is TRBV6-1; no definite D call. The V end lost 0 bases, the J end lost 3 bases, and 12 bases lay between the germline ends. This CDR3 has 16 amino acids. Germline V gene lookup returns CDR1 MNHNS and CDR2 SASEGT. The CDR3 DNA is TGTGCCAGCAGTGAAGCGCGTGCTTTCCCCAATCAGCCCCAGCATTTT. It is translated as CASSEARAFPNQPQHF.

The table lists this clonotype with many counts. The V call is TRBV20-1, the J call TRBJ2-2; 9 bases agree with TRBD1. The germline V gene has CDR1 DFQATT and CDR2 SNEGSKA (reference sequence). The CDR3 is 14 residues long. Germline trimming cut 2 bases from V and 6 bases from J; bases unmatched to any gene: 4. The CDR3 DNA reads TGCAGTGCTAGATACAGGGGGCTGGCCGGGGAGCTGTTTTTT. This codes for CSARYRGLAGELFF.

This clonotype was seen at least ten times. The CDR3 DNA reads as TGCGCCAGCAGTGCGGGGGTCGAGCAGTACTTC. It codes for CASSAGVEQYF. V gene TRBV10-2 combines with J gene TRBJ2-7; D perhaps matches TRBD2 (6 bases). V was shortened by 4 bases and J by 6 bases, with 7 bases between the two germline ends. Germline CDR1 WSHSY, CDR2 SAAADI. The CDR3 has 11 amino acids.

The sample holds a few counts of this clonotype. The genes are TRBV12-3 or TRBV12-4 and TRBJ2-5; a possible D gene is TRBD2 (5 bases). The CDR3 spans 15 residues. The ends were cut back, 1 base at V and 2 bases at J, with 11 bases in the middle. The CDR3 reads CASSLGGPPQETQYF. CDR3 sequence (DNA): TGTGCCAGCAGTTTAGGAGGGCCACCACAAGAGACCCAGTACTTC.

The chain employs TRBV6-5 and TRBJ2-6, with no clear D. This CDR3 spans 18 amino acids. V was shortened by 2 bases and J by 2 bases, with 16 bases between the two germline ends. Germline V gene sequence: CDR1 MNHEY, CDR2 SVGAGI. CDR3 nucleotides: TGTGCCAGCAGTTACGGGATTGGTGAACGGCCTGGGGCCAACGTCCTGACTTTC. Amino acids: CASSYGIGERPGANVLTF.

CDR3 sequence (DNA): TGCGCCAGCAGCCAGGGACTAGGATCAGATACGCAGTATTTT. It yields the protein CASSQGLGSDTQYF. The chain carries TRBV5-1 and TRBJ2-3, with 8 bases matching TRBD2. V lost 4 bases and J lost 4; bases outside the gene matches: 5. This CDR3 is 14 amino acids long. Germline CDR1 and CDR2: SGHRS and YFSETQ.

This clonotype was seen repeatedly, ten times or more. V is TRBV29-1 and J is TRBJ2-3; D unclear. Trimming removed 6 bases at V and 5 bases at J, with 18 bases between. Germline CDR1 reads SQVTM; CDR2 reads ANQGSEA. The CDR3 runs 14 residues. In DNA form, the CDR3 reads TGCAGCGTCGAGGCACCCGACCTTAAAGATACGCAGTATTTT. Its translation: CSVEAPDLKDTQYF.

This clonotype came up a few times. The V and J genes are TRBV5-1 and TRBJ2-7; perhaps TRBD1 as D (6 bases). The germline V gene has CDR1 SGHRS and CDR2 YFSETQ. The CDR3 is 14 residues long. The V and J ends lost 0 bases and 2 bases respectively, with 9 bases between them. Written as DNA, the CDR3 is TGCGCCAGCAGCTTGGGGAACAGGGCCTACGAGCAGTACTTC. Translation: CASSLGNRAYEQYF.

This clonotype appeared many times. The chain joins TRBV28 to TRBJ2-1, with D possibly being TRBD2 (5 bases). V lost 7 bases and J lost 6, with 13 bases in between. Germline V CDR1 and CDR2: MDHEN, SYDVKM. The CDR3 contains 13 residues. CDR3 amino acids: CASIAGSGNEQFF. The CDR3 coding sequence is TGTGCCAGCATCGCGGGCTCTGGCAATGAGCAGTTCTTC. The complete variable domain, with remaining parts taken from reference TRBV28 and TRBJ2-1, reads DVKVTQSSRYLVKRTGEKVFLECVQDMDHENMFWYRQDPGLGLRLIYFSYDVKMKEKGDIPEGYSVSREKKERFSLILESASTNQTSMYLCASIAGSGNEQFFGPGTRLTVL.

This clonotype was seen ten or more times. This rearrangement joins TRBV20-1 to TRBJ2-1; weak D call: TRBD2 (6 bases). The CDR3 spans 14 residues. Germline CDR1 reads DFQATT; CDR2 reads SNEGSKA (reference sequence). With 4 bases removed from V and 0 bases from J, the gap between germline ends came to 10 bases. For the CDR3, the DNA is TGCAGTGCTAATAGCGGTAGCTCCTACAATGAGCAGTTCTTC. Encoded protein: CSANSGSSYNEQFF.

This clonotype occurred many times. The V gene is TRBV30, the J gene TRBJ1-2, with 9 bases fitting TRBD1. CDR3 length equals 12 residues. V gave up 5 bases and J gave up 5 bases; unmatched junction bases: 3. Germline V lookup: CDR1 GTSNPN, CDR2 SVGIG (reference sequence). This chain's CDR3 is CAWSGQGYGYTF. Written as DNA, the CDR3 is TGTGCCTGGTCGGGACAGGGTTATGGCTACACCTTC.

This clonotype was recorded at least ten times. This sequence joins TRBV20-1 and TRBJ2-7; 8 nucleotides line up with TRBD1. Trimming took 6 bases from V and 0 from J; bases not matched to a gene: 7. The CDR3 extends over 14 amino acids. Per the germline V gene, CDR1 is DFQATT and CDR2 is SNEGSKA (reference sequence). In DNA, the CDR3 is TGCAGTGCCACTGACAGGGGCAACTCCTACGAGCAGTACTTC. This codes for CSATDRGNSYEQYF.

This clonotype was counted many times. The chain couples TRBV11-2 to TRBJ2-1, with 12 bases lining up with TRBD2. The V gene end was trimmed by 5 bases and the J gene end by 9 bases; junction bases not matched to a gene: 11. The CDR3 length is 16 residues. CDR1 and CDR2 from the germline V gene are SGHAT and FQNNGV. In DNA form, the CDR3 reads TGTGCCAGCAGCCTACTGACTAGCGGGAGCGGGGTTGAGCAGTTCTTC. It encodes CASSLLTSGSGVEQFF.